The entry that follows covers one T cell receptor beta chain sequence. Its antigen is unidentified. Donors consisted of healthy bone marrow donors. This CDR3 has 14 amino acids. CDR1 and CDR2 (germline): MNHNS, SASEGT. The V segment lost 6 bases and the J segment 4 bases; nucleotides outside the gene matches: 5. PCR amplification relied on 60 Vbeta primers (plus 13 Jbeta primers). Original methodology: Counted up in a later analysis, unique TCR beta chains came to around 80 million, with around 10 million shared. Libraries were prepared by immunoSEQ multiplex PCR; TCRdb keeps only in-frame clonotypes and omits some of them. The V and J calls and the clone size are those of that table, but D and trimming were determined from the DNA. The sample lists around 200,000 clones, under 85% seen once, with about a tenth in the top ten. The sample originates from a study of cytomegalovirus exposure and HLA in healthy donors. Study-wide points: There were a few CMV-associated chains whose specificity for CMV antigens was confirmed in vitro.

The chain carries TRBV6-1 and TRBJ1-4; 7 nucleotides match TRBD1. The sequence was obtained from a woman aged 45 to 65 in good health and CMV-seropositive. Sequenced: PBMCs. The DNA of the CDR3 is TGTGCCAGCAGGGCAGGGGGACTTAATGAAAAACTGTTTTTT. It translates to CASRAGGLNEKLFF.